A selection of T cell receptor beta chains follows, all from one sample in a study of response to subunit inactivated influenza vaccine. From the RT-PCR reads, TCRdb called clonotypes with MiXCR, one entry per CDR3 protein. Among 650,000 to 800,000 distinct CDR3 sequences listed, about 14% were seen once. The sequencing used PBMCs from blood, collected 14 days before vaccination. The receptors were gathered from a man aged 45-65 years who received an inactivated influenza vaccine. Each CDR3 is given with its conserved first and last residue. The D gene is left open where the match is weak. Only part of the rows carry a size: once, few, many, or a class if the clone is expanded.

length,V,J,D,size,CDR3,DNA
14,TRBV11-2,TRBJ1-4,.,.,CASSSGQNEEKLFF,TGTGCCAGCAGCTCCGGACAGAACGAGGAAAAACTGTTTTTT
16,TRBV20-1,TRBJ2-3,.,.,CSAPPLQAAITDTQYF,TGCAGTGCTCCTCCCCTCCAAGCGGCCATCACAGATACGCAGTATTTT
14,TRBV18,TRBJ2-1,TRBD2,many,CASSPSSGNNEQFF,TGTGCCAGCTCACCCAGCAGCGGGAACAATGAGCAGTTCTTC
16,TRBV4-1,TRBJ2-1,.,.,CASSQTTLRGPNEQFF,TGCGCCAGCAGCCAAACTACCCTCAGGGGCCCGAATGAGCAGTTCTTC
15,TRBV20-1,TRBJ2-7,.,.,CSARVLALSSYEQYF,TGCAGTGCTAGAGTCCTGGCACTAAGCTCCTACGAGCAGTACTTC
14,TRBV15,TRBJ2-5,TRBD2,.,CATSDASGSETQYF,TGTGCCACCAGTGACGCTAGCGGGAGTGAGACCCAGTACTTC
14,TRBV7-9,TRBJ2-7,.,few,CASSLAGGGSEQYF,TGTGCCAGCAGCTTAGCAGGAGGGGGGTCCGAGCAGTACTTC
13,TRBV12-3/TRBV12-4,TRBJ2-5,TRBD1,many,CASSTTGVETQYF,TGTGCCAGCAGCACCACAGGGGTGGAGACCCAGTACTTC
14,TRBV15,TRBJ2-5,.,.,CATSRVLEGQTQYF,TGTGCCACCAGCAGAGTTTTAGAAGGTCAGACCCAGTACTTC
14,TRBV25-1,TRBJ2-2,.,few,CASSLETTTGELFF,TGTGCCAGCAGTCTCGAGACTACCACCGGGGAGCTGTTTTTT
14,TRBV11-2,TRBJ2-1,.,few,CATLKEGVYNEQFF,TGTGCCACCCTAAAGGAGGGGGTATACAATGAGCAGTTCTTC
16,TRBV7-9,TRBJ2-1,TRBD1,many,CASSPDRGVSYNEQFF,TGTGCCAGCAGCCCCGACAGGGGAGTGTCCTACAATGAGCAGTTCTTC
18,TRBV6-2/TRBV6-3,TRBJ2-4,TRBD2,.,CASSYGSQSGRTKNIQYF,TGTGCCAGCAGTTACGGATCCCAAAGCGGGAGGACCAAAAACATTCAGTACTTC
15,TRBV4-2,TRBJ2-2,.,.,CASSQEGQGPGELFF,TGTGCCAGCAGCCAAGAGGGGCAGGGGCCCGGGGAGCTGTTTTTT
20,TRBV5-1,TRBJ2-7,TRBD2,.,CASSLGGLAGGFQASYEQYF,TGCGCCAGCAGCTTGGGGGGTCTAGCGGGAGGGTTCCAGGCCTCCTACGAGCAGTACTTC
16,TRBV27,TRBJ2-5,.,.,CASSPGPGGEVETQYF,TGTGCCAGCAGTCCTGGCCCTGGGGGAGAGGTCGAGACCCAGTACTTC
15,TRBV5-6,TRBJ1-6,.,.,CASRRAVKLDSPLHF,TGTGCCAGCAGGCGGGCCGTTAAACTCGATTCACCCCTCCACTTT
13,TRBV6-5,TRBJ1-2,.,few,CASSRTSNYGYTF,TGTGCCAGCAGCCGGACGAGTAACTATGGCTACACCTTC
15,TRBV12-3/TRBV12-4,TRBJ2-2,.,.,CATGLAGLSTGELFF,TGTGCCACCGGATTGGCAGGGCTAAGCACCGGGGAGCTGTTTTTT
13,TRBV7-6,TRBJ2-5,.,few,CASSYYREETQYF,TGTGCCAGCAGCTACTACAGGGAGGAGACCCAGTACTTC
16,TRBV5-1,TRBJ2-3,TRBD2,few,CASSLETSGGASTQYF,TGCGCCAGCAGCTTGGAGACTAGCGGGGGGGCCAGTACGCAGTATTTT
15,TRBV6-1,TRBJ1-1,.,.,CASSELGRENTEAFF,TGTGCCAGCAGTGAATTGGGCAGGGAGAACACTGAAGCTTTCTTT
14,TRBV6-2/TRBV6-3,TRBJ2-1,TRBD2,few,CASSWGTSDNEQFF,TGTGCCAGCAGTTGGGGGACTAGCGACAATGAGCAGTTCTTC
11,TRBV9,TRBJ2-7,.,.,CASSVRREQYF,TGTGCCAGCAGCGTTCGTCGCGAGCAGTACTTC
15,TRBV10-3,TRBJ2-7,.,many,CAISESVRITYEQYF,TGTGCCATCAGTGAGTCGGTGAGGATAACCTACGAGCAGTACTTC
12,TRBV13,TRBJ2-1,.,few,CASSLALSGQFF,TGTGCCAGCAGCTTAGCCCTCAGCGGTCAGTTCTTC
16,TRBV6-1,TRBJ2-7,TRBD1,.,CASSPGGTGNSYEQYF,TGTGCCAGCAGTCCTGGCGGGACAGGGAACTCCTACGAGCAGTACTTC
16,TRBV12-5,TRBJ2-3,TRBD2,many,CASAFGAGAGTDTQYF,TGTGCTAGTGCATTTGGGGCGGGAGCCGGGACAGATACGCAGTATTTT
14,TRBV12-3/TRBV12-4,TRBJ2-5,TRBD2,many,CASSLDVGGETQYF,TGTGCCAGCAGTTTAGACGTCGGGGGGGAGACCCAGTACTTC
14,TRBV5-1,TRBJ2-5,TRBD2,.,CASSLGTSEETQYF,TGCGCCAGCAGCTTGGGGACTAGCGAGGAGACCCAGTACTTC
15,TRBV5-1,TRBJ1-1,.,.,CASSLDRPPNTEAFF,TGCGCCAGCAGCTTGGACAGGCCACCCAACACTGAAGCTTTCTTT
12,TRBV12-3/TRBV12-4,TRBJ2-7,.,.,CASSEARNEQYF,TGTGCCAGCAGTGAGGCCCGGAACGAGCAGTACTTC
14,TRBV30,TRBJ2-7,TRBD1,.,CAWSTNRGVYEQYF,TGTGCCTGGAGTACTAACAGGGGCGTTTACGAGCAGTACTTC
15,TRBV15,TRBJ2-1,TRBD1,.,CATSREQGAYNEQFF,TGTGCCACCAGCAGAGAGCAGGGGGCCTACAATGAGCAGTTCTTC
20,TRBV10-3,TRBJ1-5,TRBD1,.,CAISESSRGTGGSSNQPQHF,TGTGCCATCAGTGAGTCTAGTAGGGGGACAGGGGGTAGCAGCAATCAGCCCCAGCATTTT
13,TRBV29-1,TRBJ2-1,TRBD1,once,CSGDRGSGNEQFF,TGCAGCGGGGACAGGGGGTCTGGCAATGAGCAGTTCTTC
13,TRBV10-2,TRBJ1-4,TRBD1,many,CASSPGQGNSKVF,TGCGCCAGCAGTCCGGGACAGGGGAATTCGAAGGTTTTT
16,TRBV5-1,TRBJ2-3,TRBD2,.,CASSLEAGARTDTQYF,TGCGCCAGCAGCTTGGAGGCGGGAGCAAGGACAGATACGCAGTATTTT
13,TRBV2,TRBJ2-7,TRBD2,few,CASSRSGDYEQYF,TGTGCCAGCAGTAGAAGCGGGGACTACGAGCAGTACTTC
15,TRBV6-5,TRBJ2-7,TRBD1,.,CASSYAGTGFYEQYF,TGTGCCAGCAGTTACGCCGGGACAGGGTTTTACGAGCAGTACTTC